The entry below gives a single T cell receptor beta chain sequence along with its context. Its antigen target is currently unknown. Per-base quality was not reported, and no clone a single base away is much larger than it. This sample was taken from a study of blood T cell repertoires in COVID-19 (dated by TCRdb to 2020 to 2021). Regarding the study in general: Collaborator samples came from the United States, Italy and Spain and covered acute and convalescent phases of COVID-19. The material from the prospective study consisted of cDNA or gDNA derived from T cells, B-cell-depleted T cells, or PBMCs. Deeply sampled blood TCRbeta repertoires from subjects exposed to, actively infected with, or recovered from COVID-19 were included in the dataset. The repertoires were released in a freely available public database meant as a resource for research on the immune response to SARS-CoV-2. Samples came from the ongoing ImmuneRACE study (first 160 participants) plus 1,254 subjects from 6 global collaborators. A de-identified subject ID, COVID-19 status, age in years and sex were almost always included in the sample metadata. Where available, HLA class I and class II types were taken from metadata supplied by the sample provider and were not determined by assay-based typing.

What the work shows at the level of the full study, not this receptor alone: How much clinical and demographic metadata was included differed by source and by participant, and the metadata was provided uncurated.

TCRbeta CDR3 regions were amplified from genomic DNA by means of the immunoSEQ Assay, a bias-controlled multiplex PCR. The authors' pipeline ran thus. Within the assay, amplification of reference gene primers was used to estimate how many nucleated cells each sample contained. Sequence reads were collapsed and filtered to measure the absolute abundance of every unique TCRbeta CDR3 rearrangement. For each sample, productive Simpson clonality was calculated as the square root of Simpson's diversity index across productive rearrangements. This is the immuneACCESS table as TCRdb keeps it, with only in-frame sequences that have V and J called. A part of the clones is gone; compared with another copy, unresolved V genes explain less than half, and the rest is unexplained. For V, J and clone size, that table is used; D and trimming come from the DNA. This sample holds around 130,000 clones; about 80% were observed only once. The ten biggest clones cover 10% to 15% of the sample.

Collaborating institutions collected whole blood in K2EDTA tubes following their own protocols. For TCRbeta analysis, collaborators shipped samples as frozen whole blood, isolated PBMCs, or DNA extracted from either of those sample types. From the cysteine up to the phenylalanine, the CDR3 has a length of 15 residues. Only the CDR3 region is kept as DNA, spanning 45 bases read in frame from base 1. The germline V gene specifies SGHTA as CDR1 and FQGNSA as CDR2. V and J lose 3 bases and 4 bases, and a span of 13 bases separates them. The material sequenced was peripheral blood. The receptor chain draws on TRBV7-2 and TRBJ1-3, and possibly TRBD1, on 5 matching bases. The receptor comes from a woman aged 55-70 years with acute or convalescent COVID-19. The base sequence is TGTGCCAGCAGCTTGAAGGGGTTAGAGGGAAACACCATATATTTT. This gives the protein CASSLKGLEGNTIYF. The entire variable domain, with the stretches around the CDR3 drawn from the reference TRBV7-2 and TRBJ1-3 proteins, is GAGVSQSPSNKVTEKGKDVELRCDPISGHTALYWYRQSLGQGLEFLIYFQGNSAPDKSGLPSDRFSAERTGGSVSTLTIQRTQQEDSAVYLCASSLKGLEGNTIYFGEGSWLTVV.